This T cell receptor (beta chain) originates from a study of Ad26.COV2.S vaccination and SARS-CoV-2 variants. Treatment of the sample: around 19 received Ad26.COV2.S at low or high dose, single or two shots; five or six received placebo; per-sample allocation not given. Day 63 after the first vaccine or placebo injection was the time point for sampling. Expressing Wuhan-strain SARS-CoV-2 spike, an Ad26 vector served as the vaccine. The method was immunoSEQ multiplex PCR; TCRdb's version includes in-frame clones alone and lacks a portion of them. The table has around 370,000 clones, roughly 81% seen once. This clone was observed a single time. The germline CDR1 and CDR2 sequences are SGHDT and YYEEEE. The CDR3 totals 15 residues. The V and J ends lost 4 bases and 5 bases, in that order; junction bases with no gene match: 7.

The rearrangement uses TRBV5-6 and TRBJ2-2; 8 positions match TRBD2. Sequenced material: peripheral blood, taken in a trial of Ad26.COV2.S vaccine versus placebo. The receptor was derived from a person aged 18-60 years who received the Ad26.COV2.S COVID-19 vaccine or a placebo. CDR3 coding DNA: TGTGCCAGCAGCGTAAGCGGGGGATGGACCGGGGAGCTGTTTTTT. Residues: CASSVSGGWTGELFF.